The 28 T cell receptor beta chains listed next were all sequenced from one sample in a study of blood T cells in healthy people across ages. The authors ran a second PCR of roughly 7 to 11 cycles using a sample-barcoded 5' primer and a J-beta primer mix. TCRdb re-analysed the 5' RACE reads in MiXCR, keeping a single row per CDR3 protein. The sample includes over 950,000 distinct CDR3 sequences, roughly two fifths seen only once; the top ten take roughly 14%. The sample was blood. These receptors came from a man aged 18 to 29 in good health.

This clonotype was observed a handful of times. CDR3 in DNA: TGCGCCAGCAGCCTGAGGACTAGCGGAAACACCGGGGAGCTGTTTTTT. This translates into CASSLRTSGNTGELFF. This chain joins TRBV5-1 and TRBJ2-2, with TRBD2 matching 10 bases. Looked up from germline, CDR1 is SGHRS and CDR2 is YFSETQ. CDR3 length equals 16 residues. Unmatched junction bases numbered 5, after V lost 4 bases and J lost 2 bases.

About this clonotype: A clone one base away is much larger, so this may be a read error. In nucleotides, the CDR3 is TGTGCCACCAGCGGTCCAGGGACTACCACGAATACGCAGTATTTT. It specifies CATSGPGTTTNTQYF. The V and J genes are TRBV7-2 and TRBJ2-3, with 7 bases that match TRBD2. The germline V gene encodes CDR1 SGHTA and CDR2 FQGNSA. CDR3 length: 15 residues.

The CDR3 region is CASSQEGTGINYGYTF. In nucleotides, the CDR3 is TGTGCCAGCAGCCAAGAAGGGACAGGGATAAACTATGGCTACACCTTC. The V and J genes are TRBV4-2 and TRBJ1-2; the match to TRBD1 covers 9 bases. The CDR3 runs 16 residues. V was clipped by 0 bases and J by 2 bases; unmatched bases: 4. Germline values: CDR1 LGHNA, CDR2 YNFKEQ.

This chain uses TRBV25-1 with TRBJ1-2, with D possibly being TRBD1 (6 bases). Germline V lookup: CDR1 MGHDK, CDR2 SYGVNS. The CDR3 spans 15 residues. V was shortened by 5 bases and J by 4 bases, with 17 bases between the two germline ends. The CDR3 DNA is TGTGCCAGCAGTCCCCGGGGGACAAAGCCCTATGGCTACACCTTC. It yields the protein CASSPRGTKPYGYTF.

The rearrangement joins TRBV7-9 to TRBJ1-4, with D maybe TRBD1 (5 bases). Trimming pared 1 base from V and 6 bases from J, leaving 12 bases between. Germline lookup yields CDR1 SEHNR and CDR2 FQNEAQ (reference sequence). The CDR3 has 15 residues. CDR3 amino acids: CASSLEWGRDEKLFF. Here the CDR3 DNA reads TGTGCCAGCAGCTTAGAGTGGGGGAGAGATGAAAAACTGTTTTTT.

This clonotype was found a few times. This sequence joins TRBV12-5 and TRBJ2-3; 13 positions agree with TRBD2. The CDR3 totals 15 residues. V shed 6 bases and J 7 bases; nucleotides not matched to a gene: 7. Germline loops: CDR1 LGHNT, CDR2 FRNRAP. The CDR3 spells CASGPGTSGEYTQYF. As DNA, the CDR3 is TGTGCTAGTGGCCCCGGGACTAGCGGGGAGTATACGCAGTATTTT.

The V call is TRBV2, the J call TRBJ1-5; 7 bases match TRBD1. J lost 6 bases, V lost 1 base, and 9 bases had no gene match. The CDR3 is 16 amino acids. From germline, CDR1 is SNHLY and CDR2 FYNNEI. DNA of the CDR3: TGTGCCAGCAGTGAAGTCCGACAGGGTGCGGGTCAGCCCCAGCATTTT. Translation gives CASSEVRQGAGQPQHF.

The rearrangement uses TRBV20-1 and TRBJ1-1; D is possibly TRBD1 (5 bases). The V gene lost 5 bases and the J gene lost 5 bases, with 18 bases spanning the gap. Germline CDR1 is DFQATT and CDR2 is SNEGSKA (reference sequence). CDR3 size: 14 residues. CDR3 nucleotides: TGCAGTGCTGGAGTACAACATGGACATACTGAAGCTTTCTTT. This gives the protein CSAGVQHGHTEAFF.

The rearrangement links TRBV20-1 to TRBJ2-5, with a weak D call TRBD2 (6 bases). The CDR3 is 13 residues long. Trimming took 7 bases from V and 3 from J, leaving 15 bases between them. CDR1 and CDR2 from the germline V gene are DFQATT and SNEGSKA (reference sequence). The CDR3 nucleotides read TGCAGTGGAGCGTCGACTAGGGAAGAGACCCAGTACTTC. Protein sequence: CSGASTREETQYF.

The chain recombines TRBV12-3 or TRBV12-4 with TRBJ2-2, with TRBD1 matching 7 bases. This CDR3 is 15 amino acids long. V trimming: 8 bases; J trimming: 0 bases; junction bases outside the gene matches: 6. Here the CDR3 reads CASPRDSANTGELFF. For the CDR3, the DNA is TGTGCCAGCCCTAGGGACAGCGCGAACACCGGGGAGCTGTTTTTT.

This chain links TRBV4-3 with TRBJ1-2; D is unresolved. The CDR3 loop spans 15 amino acids. V dropped 0 bases and J dropped 3 bases, with 11 bases sitting between them. In germline, CDR1 is LGHNA, CDR2 YSLEER. This chain's CDR3 is CASSQDRQRDYGYTF. The CDR3 region has the DNA TGCGCCAGCAGCCAAGATAGGCAGAGAGACTATGGCTACACCTTC.

This clonotype was recorded a few times. The J gene is TRBJ2-2, the V gene TRBV20-1; 9 nucleotides line up with TRBD1. V lost 5 bases and J lost 5; bases outside the gene matches: 9. This CDR3 is built from 15 residues. CDR1 is DFQATT and CDR2 is SNEGSKA in the germline V gene (reference sequence). CDR3 protein: CSAQGTGPNTGELFF. DNA for the CDR3: TGCAGTGCTCAAGGGACAGGGCCTAATACCGGGGAGCTGTTTTTT.

This clonotype was observed at least ten times. This chain links TRBV9 with TRBJ1-1; D is unresolved. Germline V gives CDR1 SGDLS, CDR2 YYNGEE. Trimming removed 0 bases at V and 1 base at J, with 16 bases between. This CDR3 spans 17 amino acids. CDR3 nucleotides: TGTGCCAGCAGCGTAGATTCGAAAAGACACCCGAACACTGAAGCTTTCTTT. Its translation is CASSVDSKRHPNTEAFF.

This chain joins TRBV12-3 or TRBV12-4 and TRBJ1-2, with a possible D match to TRBD1 (5 bases). V was trimmed by 3 bases and J by 6 bases, leaving 11 bases between them. The CDR3 runs to 13 residues. CDR3 protein: CASSLDGGDGYTF. The CDR3 DNA follows: TGTGCCAGCAGTTTGGACGGGGGAGATGGCTACACCTTC.

This clonotype was detected a few times. This rearrangement joins TRBV15 to TRBJ2-1; D remains ambiguous. Trimming left V 5 bases short and J 0 bases short, with 17 bases between. The CDR3 runs to 17 residues. CDR1 and CDR2 (germline): LNHNV, YYDKDF (reference sequence). Here the CDR3 reads CATSVGNEWSSYNEQFF. CDR3 DNA: TGTGCCACCAGCGTCGGAAACGAATGGAGCTCCTACAATGAGCAGTTCTTC.

The J gene is TRBJ2-3, the V gene TRBV10-3; 12 bases align to TRBD2. The V and J ends lost 5 bases and 1 base, in that order; junction bases with no gene match: 4. This CDR3 is built from 16 residues. CDR1 is ENHRY and CDR2 is SYGVKD in the germline V gene. This CDR3 reads CAISSRTSGGTDTQYF. The CDR3 bases are TGTGCCATCAGTTCGCGGACTAGCGGGGGCACAGATACGCAGTATTTT.

CDR3 protein: CASGPRDSQHF. CDR3 DNA: TGTGCCAGTGGCCCTCGGGACTCCCAGCATTTT. This rearrangement joins TRBV6-2 or TRBV6-3 to TRBJ1-5; perhaps TRBD1 as D (5 bases). CDR1 and CDR2 (germline): MNHEY, SVGEGT. CDR3 size: 11 residues. The V gene lost 9 bases and the J gene lost 11 bases, with 14 bases spanning the gap.

The chain recombines TRBV20-1 with TRBJ2-1; 12 bases agree with TRBD2. CDR1 DFQATT and CDR2 SNEGSKA come from the germline V gene (reference sequence). This CDR3 spans 19 amino acids. With V trimmed by 5 bases and J by 3 bases, 17 bases remained unmatched. This chain's CDR3 is CSAGKLVTSGGPFYNEQFF. CDR3 DNA: TGCAGTGCTGGAAAGCTCGTGACTAGCGGGGGCCCTTTCTACAATGAGCAGTTCTTC.

J is TRBJ1-6 and V is TRBV4-3, with a possible D match to TRBD1 (6 bases). This CDR3 has 16 amino acids. The germline gives CDR1 LGHNA, CDR2 YSLEER. V lost 1 base and J 4 bases, leaving 11 bases between the germline ends. Written as DNA, the CDR3 is TGCGCCAGCAGCCAAGGGGGGCGACAGTATAATTCACCCCTCCACTTT. Translation gives CASSQGGRQYNSPLHF.

The chain joins TRBV4-3 to TRBJ2-1; D is possibly TRBD1 (6 bases). Trimming took off 0 bases at V and 6 bases at J, with 12 bases between the two ends. This CDR3 is built from 15 residues. Germline V CDR1 and CDR2: LGHNA, YSLEER. This CDR3 reads CASSQDTGQSNEQFF. DNA for the CDR3: TGCGCCAGCAGCCAAGATACTGGACAGTCCAATGAGCAGTTCTTC.

The chain recombines TRBV2 with TRBJ2-1; 16 bases align to TRBD2. CDR1 SNHLY and CDR2 FYNNEI come from the germline V gene. There are 17 residues in the CDR3. V lost 5 bases and J lost 6; bases outside the gene matches: 7. The CDR3, as DNA: TGTGCCAGCAGTAGGGGACTAGCGGGGGGGCCGGGCAATGAGCAGTTCTTC. This translates into CASSRGLAGGPGNEQFF.

V and J are TRBV20-1 and TRBJ1-1, with D possibly TRBD1 on 5 matching bases. Germline V gene data show CDR1 as DFQATT and CDR2 as SNEGSKA (reference sequence). CDR3 length: 17 residues. The V and J ends lost 0 bases and 3 bases respectively, with 20 bases between them. This CDR3 is CSARDPLRKGKDTEAFF. As DNA, the CDR3 is TGCAGTGCTAGAGATCCCCTCCGAAAGGGGAAGGACACTGAAGCTTTCTTT.

The CDR3 coding sequence is TGTGCCAGCAGCCACGGGGGTTTTGGGAAGGAAAACATTCAGTACTTC. Translated, it gives CASSHGGFGKENIQYF. The chain employs TRBV6-6 and TRBJ2-4; perhaps TRBD2 as D (6 bases). The CDR3 runs to 16 residues. Germline V CDR1 and CDR2: MNHNY, SVGAGI (reference sequence). Deletions cut 6 bases from V and 5 bases from J, with 20 bases between.

V and J are TRBV7-2 and TRBJ2-3, with 8 bases fitting TRBD1. The ends lost 5 bases at V and 4 bases at J; junction bases unmatched: 8. Germline V gene lookup returns CDR1 SGHTA and CDR2 FQGNSA. The CDR3 covers 15 residues. The CDR3 reads CASSQQGVWADTQYF. The DNA of the CDR3 is TGTGCCAGCAGCCAACAGGGGGTTTGGGCAGATACGCAGTATTTT.

The CDR3 bases are TGTGCCAGCAGCCGTAGGGACAATGAAGCTTTCTTT. This sequence encodes CASSRRDNEAFF. J is TRBJ1-1 and V is TRBV9, with a possible D match to TRBD1 (6 bases). Germline V lookup: CDR1 SGDLS, CDR2 YYNGEE. The CDR3 totals 12 residues. The V gene lost 4 bases and the J gene lost 7 bases, with 11 bases spanning the gap.

The chain couples TRBV14 to TRBJ2-3, with a tentative D call TRBD2 (5 bases). In germline, CDR1 is SGHDN, CDR2 FVKESK. The length of the CDR3 is 12 residues. Trimming shortened V by 6 bases and J by 11 bases, and 15 bases separated the two germline ends. The CDR3 nucleotides read TGTGCCAGCAGGTCAGCGGCAGGAATGCAGTATTTT. Translated, it gives CASRSAAGMQYF.

This clonotype was seen just once. This chain links TRBV7-9 with TRBJ2-3, with a possible D match to TRBD2 (6 bases). The CDR3 sequence is 13 residues long. Trimming cost V 6 bases and J 2 bases, with 9 bases left between them. CDR1 and CDR2 from the germline V gene are SEHNR and FQNEAQ (reference sequence). The CDR3 DNA reads TGTGCCAGCAGGGGCGGGGACACAGATACGCAGTATTTT. Amino acid sequence: CASRGGDTDTQYF.

Note on this clonotype: The junction does not match germline at one end; this may be a read error. The chain is built from TRBV12-3 or TRBV12-4 and TRBJ2-3, with 8 bases that match TRBD2. CDR3 length equals 13 residues. For the CDR3, the DNA is TGTGCCAGCCTAGCGACTAGCGCAGATGCGCAGTATTTT. It yields the protein CASLATSADAQYF.